What follows are 24 T cell receptor beta chains derived from one specimen sequenced in a study of control samples from healthy donors and cancer patients. The assay was immunoSEQ multiplex PCR, and TCRdb's table has in-frame clones only and misses some. This sample carries more than 65,000 clones, about 90% of them seen once, and the ten largest clones take 1.5% to 2%. Input material: PBMCs. The receptors come from a woman aged 55-69 years with head and neck cancer.

As concerns this clone: One end of the junction fails to match germline, which may point to a read error. The chain joins TRBV5-1 to TRBJ1-2, with D unclear. The germline V gene has CDR1 SGHRS and CDR2 YFSETQ. The CDR3 is 14 residues long. CDR3 DNA: TGCGCCAGCAGCTTGGAGTCGCCAAACTCTGGCTACACCTTC. Protein product: CASSLESPNSGYTF.

This chain joins TRBV24-1 and TRBJ2-5; the D gene is possibly TRBD1 (6 bases). The germline V gene has CDR1 KGHDR and CDR2 SFDVKD. Trimming took 3 bases from V and 7 from J, leaving 17 bases between them. The CDR3 contains 15 residues. This CDR3 reads CATSDPRDIHSTQYF. The CDR3 coding sequence is TGTGCCACCAGTGATCCCCGGGACATCCATTCGACCCAGTACTTC.

This chain joins TRBV6-2 or TRBV6-3 and TRBJ1-6; D uncertain. The CDR3 sequence is 13 residues long. V gave up 2 bases and J gave up 12 bases, with 11 bases separating them. CDR1 MNHEY and CDR2 SVGEGT come from the germline V gene. CDR3 sequence: CASSYQIQLPLHF. The CDR3 DNA sequence: TGTGCCAGCAGTTACCAAATTCAGCTACCCCTCCACTTT.

This chain connects TRBV5-1 to TRBJ2-5; weak D call: TRBD1 (5 bases). The CDR3 has 14 amino acids. V lost 0 bases and J 2 bases, leaving 8 bases between the germline ends. Per the germline V gene, CDR1 is SGHRS and CDR2 is YFSETQ. Written as DNA, the CDR3 is TGCGCCAGCAGCTTGGGACAGCTACAAGAGACCCAGTACTTC. It is translated as CASSLGQLQETQYF.

The chain links TRBV29-1 to TRBJ2-2; no clear D gene. This CDR3 has 13 amino acids. With 4 bases removed from V and 0 bases from J, the gap between germline ends came to 6 bases. Looked up from germline, CDR1 is SQVTM and CDR2 is ANQGSEA. Here the CDR3 reads CSVASTNTGELFF. CDR3 DNA sequence: TGCAGCGTTGCGAGTACGAACACCGGGGAGCTGTTTTTT.

V gene TRBV18 combines with J gene TRBJ2-7; 7 bases align to TRBD1. V lost 6 bases, J lost 2 bases, and 10 bases stayed unmatched. The CDR3 consists of 15 residues. Germline loops: CDR1 KGHSH, CDR2 LQKENI. The CDR3 nucleotides read TGTGCCAGCTCTTCCCCAGCGGACAGGACCTACGAGCAGTACTTC. This translates into CASSSPADRTYEQYF. Combining the CDR3 with reference TRBV18 and TRBJ2-7 gives the whole variable domain NAGVMQNPRHLVRRRGQEARLRCSPMKGHSHVYWYRQLPEEGLKFMVYLQKENIIDESGMPKERFSAEFPKEGPSILRIQQVVRGDSAAYFCASSSPADRTYEQYFGPGTRLTVT.

The rearrangement uses TRBV2 and TRBJ2-2; D is unresolved. CDR1 SNHLY and CDR2 FYNNEI come from the germline V gene. This CDR3 spans 11 amino acids. Deletions cut 6 bases from V and 6 bases from J, with 5 bases between. The CDR3 reads CASSLAGELFF. Here the CDR3 DNA reads TGTGCCAGCAGCCTGGCCGGGGAGCTGTTTTTT.

This CDR3 reads CSVELSYEQYF. In nucleotides, the CDR3 is TGCAGCGTTGAACTTAGCTACGAGCAGTACTTC. The chain is built from TRBV29-1 and TRBJ2-7; D not resolved. The V end was cut by 2 bases, the J end by 3 bases, with 5 bases between. The CDR3 length is 11 residues. Germline CDR1 is SQVTM and CDR2 is ANQGSEA.

V and J are TRBV5-5 and TRBJ2-1; D is possibly TRBD1 or TRBD2 (5 bases each). V lost 0 bases to trimming and J lost 7 bases, with 17 bases between them. Germline V gene data show CDR1 as SGHKS and CDR2 as YYEKEE (reference sequence). This CDR3 comprises 16 residues. The CDR3, as DNA: TGTGCCAGCAGCTTGGAGGTCGGGGCCGCCTTTAATGAGCAGTTCTTC. Translating it yields CASSLEVGAAFNEQFF.

The V gene is TRBV18, the J gene TRBJ2-7; TRBD1 might be the D (6 bases). V was cut by 4 bases and J by 0 bases, with 10 bases left in between. The CDR3 sequence is 14 residues long. CDR1 KGHSH and CDR2 LQKENI come from the germline V gene. The CDR3 sequence is CASSLQGDSYEQYF. CDR3 nucleotide sequence: TGTGCCAGCTCACTACAGGGTGACTCCTACGAGCAGTACTTC.

The CDR3 sequence: CASSYSRQGSSYEQYF. The DNA of the CDR3 is TGTGCCAGCAGTTACTCGAGGCAGGGGAGCTCCTACGAGCAGTACTTC. J is TRBJ2-7 and V is TRBV6-6; D perhaps matches TRBD1 (6 bases). The CDR3 totals 16 residues. V was clipped by 0 bases and J by 0 bases, with 12 bases between them. The germline CDR1 and CDR2 sequences are MNHNY and SVGAGI (reference sequence).

The chain has TRBV3-1 (or the pseudogene TRBV3-2) and TRBJ2-7; tentative D call: TRBD2 (6 bases). The CDR3 extends over 13 amino acids. V lost 1 base and J 6 bases, leaving 10 bases between the germline ends. CDR1 is LGHDT and CDR2 is YNNKEL in the germline V gene (reference sequence). The DNA for the CDR3 is TGTGCCAGCAGCCAAGTCCCGGAGGGCGAGCAGTACTTC. Protein: CASSQVPEGEQYF.

The chain links TRBV5-6 to TRBJ2-4; the D is unclear. This CDR3 is 12 amino acids long. Trimming removed 0 bases at V and 7 bases at J, with 5 bases between. Per germline, CDR1 SGHDT and CDR2 YYEEEE. The CDR3 reads CASSLDVNIQYF. The CDR3 DNA follows: TGTGCCAGCAGCTTGGATGTGAACATTCAGTACTTC. Full variable domain (rest looked up from reference TRBV5-6 and TRBJ2-4): DAGVTQSPTHLIKTRGQQVTLRCSPKSGHDTVSWYQQALGQGPQFIFQYYEEEERQRGNFPDRFSGHQFPNYSSELNVNALLLGDSALYLCASSLDVNIQYFGAGTRLSVL.

The chain couples TRBV19 to TRBJ2-2; D is perhaps TRBD1 (5 bases). Trimming stripped 3 bases from V and 7 bases from J, with 12 bases between. Germline CDR1 reads LNHDA; CDR2 reads SQIVND (reference sequence). The CDR3 sequence is 14 residues long. The CDR3 nucleotides read TGTGCCAGTAGTATTGGCCAGGGTCACGGGGAGCTGTTTTTT. It specifies CASSIGQGHGELFF.

This chain joins TRBV30 and TRBJ1-4; D not resolved. Germline CDR1 reads GTSNPN; CDR2 reads SVGIG (reference sequence). The CDR3 extends over 12 amino acids. Trimming removed 0 bases from V and 8 bases from J, with 7 bases in between. CDR3 sequence: CAWSVGGEKLFF. In nucleotides, the CDR3 is TGTGCCTGGAGTGTAGGCGGGGAAAAACTGTTTTTT.

The V call is TRBV11-2, the J call TRBJ1-2; tentative D call: TRBD1 (5 bases). The CDR3 is 15 amino acids. CDR1 and CDR2 from the germline V gene are SGHAT and FQNNGV. V lost 5 bases, J lost 4 bases, and 17 bases lay in between. CDR3 residues: CASSLGLAGRYGYTF. The CDR3 DNA is TGTGCCAGCAGCCTCGGTCTGGCGGGACGCTATGGCTACACCTTC.

This clone is medium-sized in the sample. The chain carries TRBV3-1 (or the pseudogene TRBV3-2) and TRBJ2-1; D is undetermined. V lost 4 bases and J lost 7, with 29 bases in between. The CDR3 totals 19 residues. The V gene's germline CDR1 is LGHDT and CDR2 YNNKEL (reference sequence). Written as DNA, the CDR3 is TGTGCCAGCAGCCGAACGGACCTGTGGCTTAAGCCCACTGAAAATGAGCAGTTCTTC. It codes for CASSRTDLWLKPTENEQFF.

The chain uses TRBV6-5 and TRBJ2-1, with 9 bases that match TRBD2. Germline V lookup: CDR1 MNHEY, CDR2 SVGAGI. The junction had 3 bases not matched to a gene; V was cut back by 2 bases and J by 7 bases. The CDR3 runs 14 residues. CDR3 residues: CASSYPAGGNEQFF. CDR3 DNA sequence: TGTGCCAGCAGTTACCCGGCGGGAGGGAATGAGCAGTTCTTC.

The gene calls are TRBV6-5 and TRBJ2-4; D uncertain. Germline V gives CDR1 MNHEY, CDR2 SVGAGI. The CDR3 covers 15 residues. Deletions cut 3 bases from V and 0 bases from J, with 9 bases between. Here the CDR3 DNA reads TGTGCCAGCAGTTATTCGAGATTAGCCAAAAACATTCAGTACTTC. Translating it yields CASSYSRLAKNIQYF.

The rearrangement uses TRBV4-2 and TRBJ1-2, with D uncertain. The CDR3 spans 13 residues. The germline V and J ends were trimmed by 0 bases and 2 bases, with 4 bases remaining between them. Germline assignment: CDR1 LGHNA and CDR2 YNFKEQ. The CDR3 DNA is TGTGCCAGCAGCCAAGAGGGAAACTATGGCTACACCTTC. Amino acid sequence: CASSQEGNYGYTF.

V usage is TRBV25-1 and J usage is TRBJ2-5; TRBD2 aligns across 14 bases. Germline V gene data show CDR1 as MGHDK and CDR2 as SYGVNS. The CDR3 extends over 16 amino acids. With V trimmed by 3 bases and J by 5 bases, 5 bases remained unmatched. As DNA, the CDR3 is TGTGCCAGCAGTGAGGGGACTAGCGGGAGCCGGGAGACCCAGTACTTC. It codes for CASSEGTSGSRETQYF.

This rearrangement joins TRBV20-1 to TRBJ2-2, with no clear D. The CDR3 is made up of 14 amino acids. V dropped 3 bases and J dropped 6 bases, with 14 bases sitting between them. Germline CDR1 is DFQATT and CDR2 is SNEGSKA (reference sequence). Here the CDR3 reads CSASAHSIAGELFF. The CDR3, as DNA: TGCAGTGCTAGTGCCCATAGTATCGCCGGGGAGCTGTTTTTT.

The chain has TRBV7-2 and TRBJ1-1, with D possibly matching TRBD1 (6 bases). This CDR3 is 11 amino acids long. V lost 5 bases and J lost 11, with 12 bases in between. Per germline, CDR1 SGHTA and CDR2 FQGNSA. For the CDR3, the DNA is TGTGCCAGCAGCGAAGGGGGAGGGGCTTTCTTT. Amino acid sequence: CASSEGGGAFF.

The chain couples TRBV4-1 to TRBJ2-2; 8 positions agree with TRBD2. Trimming removed 5 bases from V and 0 bases from J; junction bases left unmatched: 5. This CDR3 comprises 16 residues. The germline gives CDR1 MGHRA, CDR2 YSYEKL. CDR3 in amino acids: CASSLLAEANTGELFF. CDR3 DNA: TGCGCCAGCAGCTTACTAGCGGAGGCGAACACCGGGGAGCTGTTTTTT.